The T cell receptor (beta chain) described here comes from a study of T cell responses to AZD1222 COVID-19 vaccine. Study-level results: Per reports, nearly half of all spike-specific TCRs target regions that are unmutated in variants.

Timing groups of about 4 and about 12 weeks for second doses were pooled. The CDR3 has 16 amino acids. V was pared by 7 bases and J by 1 base, with 19 bases between. Germline lookup yields CDR1 MNHEY and CDR2 SMNVEV (reference sequence). Comment on this clone: The antigen remains undetermined.

Sequencing used immunoSEQ multiplex PCR; TCRdb keeps in-frame clones, though not all of them. The sample includes 100,000 to 150,000 clones, about 91% of them seen just once. This sequence was found in an adult who received the AZD1222 COVID-19 vaccine. The material sequenced was peripheral blood, taken 28 days after the second AZD1222 dose. V is TRBV27 and J is TRBJ1-1, with D maybe TRBD1 (6 bases). CDR3 DNA: TGTGCCAGCAACCTCCTACTAGGGGGGGGGAACACTGAAGCTTTCTTT. It translates to CASNLLLGGGNTEAFF.